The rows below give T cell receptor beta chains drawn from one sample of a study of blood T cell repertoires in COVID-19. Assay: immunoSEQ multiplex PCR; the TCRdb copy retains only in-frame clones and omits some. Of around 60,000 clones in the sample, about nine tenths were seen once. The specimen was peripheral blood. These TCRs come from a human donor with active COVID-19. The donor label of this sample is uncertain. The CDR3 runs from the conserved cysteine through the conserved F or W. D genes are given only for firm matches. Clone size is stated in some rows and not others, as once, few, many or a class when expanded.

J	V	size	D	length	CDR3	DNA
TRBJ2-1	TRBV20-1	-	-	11	CSANSYNEQFF	TGTAGCGCGAACTCCTACAATGAGCAGTTCTTC
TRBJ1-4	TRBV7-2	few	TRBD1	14	CASSLDRWGEKLFF	TGTGCCAGCAGCTTGGACAGGTGGGGTGAAAAACTGTTTTTT
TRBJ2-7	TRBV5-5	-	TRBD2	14	CASSLGLAGPEQYF	TGTGCCAGCAGCTTGGGACTAGCGGGACCCGAGCAGTACTTC
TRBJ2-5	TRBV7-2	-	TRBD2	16	CASSFGLAGGGETQYF	TGTGCCAGCAGCTTCGGACTAGCGGGAGGTGGAGAGACCCAGTACTTC
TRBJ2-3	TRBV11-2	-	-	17	CASSSKPNLGGTDTQYF	TGTGCCAGCAGTTCCAAACCCAACCTAGGGGGCACAGATACGCAGTATTTT
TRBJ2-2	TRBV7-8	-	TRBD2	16	CASSLVAGGPIGELFF	TGTGCCAGCAGCTTAGTTGCGGGGGGGCCGATCGGGGAGCTGTTTTTT
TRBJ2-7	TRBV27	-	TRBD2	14	CASSLEAGVYEQYF	TGTGCCAGCAGTTTAGAAGCGGGAGTCTACGAGCAGTACTTC
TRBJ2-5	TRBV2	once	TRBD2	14	CASSDPGLQETQYF	TGTGCCAGCAGTGACCCGGGACTACAAGAGACCCAGTACTTC
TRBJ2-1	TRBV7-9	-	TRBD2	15	CASSFRLAGGHEQFF	TGTGCCAGCAGCTTCAGACTAGCGGGAGGTCATGAGCAGTTCTTC
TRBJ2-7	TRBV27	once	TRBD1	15	CASRLRTGGHYEQYF	TGTGCCAGCAGGTTACGGACAGGGGGCCACTACGAGCAGTACTTC
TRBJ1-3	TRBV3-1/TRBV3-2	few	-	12	CASSPSGNTIYF	TGTGCCAGCAGCCCGAGTGGAAACACCATATATTTT
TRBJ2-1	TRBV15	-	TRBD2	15	CATSRGLAGGNEQFF	TGTGCCACCAGCAGAGGACTAGCGGGAGGGAATGAGCAGTTCTTC
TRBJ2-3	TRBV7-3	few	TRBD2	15	CASSRLAAWTDTQYF	TGTGCCAGCAGCCGACTAGCGGCGTGGACAGATACGCAGTATTTT
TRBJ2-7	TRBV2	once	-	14	CASAENRNSYEQYF	TGTGCCAGCGCTGAAAACAGGAACTCCTACGAGCAGTACTTC
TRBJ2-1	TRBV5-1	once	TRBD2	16	CASSSSSGRAHNEQFF	TGCGCCAGCAGCTCATCTAGCGGGAGGGCACACAATGAGCAGTTCTTC
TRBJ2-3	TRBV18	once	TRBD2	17	CASSPGLAGATTDTQYF	TGTGCCAGCTCACCGGGACTAGCGGGGGCCACCACAGATACGCAGTATTTT
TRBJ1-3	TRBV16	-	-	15	CASSQDWFSGNTIYF	TGTGCCAGCAGCCAGGACTGGTTCTCTGGAAACACCATATATTTT
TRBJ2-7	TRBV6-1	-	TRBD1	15	CASSEVRTGEYEQYF	TGTGCCAGCAGTGAGGTTCGGACAGGGGAATACGAGCAGTACTTC
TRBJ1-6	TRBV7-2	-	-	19	CASSLARGVGSSYNSPLHF	TGTGCCAGCAGCTTAGCGCGGGGGGTGGGCAGCTCCTATAATTCACCCCTCCACTTT
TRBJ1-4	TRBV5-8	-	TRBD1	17	CASSAGTGMLVDEKLFF	TGTGCCAGCAGCGCCGGGACAGGGATGTTGGTAGATGAAAAACTGTTTTTT
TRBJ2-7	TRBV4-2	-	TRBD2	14	CASSPSGAAYEQYF	TGTGCCAGCAGCCCTAGCGGGGCGGCCTACGAGCAGTACTTC
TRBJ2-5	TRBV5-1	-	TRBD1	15	CASSPTGVSQETQYF	TGCGCCAGCAGCCCGACAGGGGTTAGCCAAGAGACCCAGTACTTC
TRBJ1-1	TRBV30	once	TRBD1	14	CALRDSLGHTEAFF	TGTGCCTTGAGGGACAGCCTTGGCCATACTGAAGCTTTCTTT
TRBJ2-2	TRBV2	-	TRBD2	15	CASPSGRGNTGELFF	TGTGCCAGCCCGAGCGGGAGAGGGAACACCGGGGAGCTGTTTTTT
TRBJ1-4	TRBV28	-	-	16	CASSLLWPGVGEKLFF	TGTGCCAGCAGTTTACTATGGCCAGGGGTGGGGGAAAAACTGTTTTTT
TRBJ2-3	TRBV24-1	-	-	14	CATRGTPRTDTQYF	TGTGCCACCAGGGGGACACCTCGAACAGATACGCAGTATTTT
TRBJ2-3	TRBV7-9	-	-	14	CASSLEGSTDTQYF	TGTGCCAGCAGCTTAGAGGGGAGCACAGATACGCAGTATTTT
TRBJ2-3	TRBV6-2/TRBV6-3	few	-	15	CASSYFGRGADTQYF	TGTGCCAGCAGTTACTTCGGCAGGGGCGCAGATACGCAGTATTTT
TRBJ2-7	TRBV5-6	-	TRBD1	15	CASSVPGQAFYEQYF	TGTGCCAGCAGCGTTCCGGGACAGGCGTTCTACGAGCAGTACTTC
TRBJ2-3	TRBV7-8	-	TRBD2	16	CASSRIAGPLTDTQYF	TGTGCCAGCAGCCGTATAGCGGGACCTCTGACAGATACGCAGTATTTT
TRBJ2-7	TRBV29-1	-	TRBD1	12	CSARTGTHEQYF	TGCAGCGCCCGGACAGGGACCCACGAGCAGTACTTC
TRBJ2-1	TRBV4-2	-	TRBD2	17	CASSQGTAGGSYNEQFF	TGTGCCAGCAGCCAAGGCACAGCGGGAGGCTCCTACAATGAGCAGTTCTTC
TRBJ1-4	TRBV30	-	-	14	CAWSFGGTNEKLFF	TGTGCCTGGAGCTTTGGGGGGACTAATGAAAAACTGTTTTTT
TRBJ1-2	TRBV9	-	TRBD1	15	CASSAWTGTDYGYTF	TGTGCCAGCAGCGCGTGGACAGGGACGGACTATGGCTACACCTTC
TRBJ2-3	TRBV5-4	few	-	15	CASSLDRDVTDTQYF	TGTGCCAGCAGCTTGGACAGGGACGTTACAGATACGCAGTATTTT
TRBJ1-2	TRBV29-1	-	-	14	CSGGGAGGVYGYTF	TGCAGCGGGGGTGGGGCCGGGGGTGTCTATGGCTACACCTTC
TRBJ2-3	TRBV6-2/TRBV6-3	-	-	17	CASSFIAAGHPTDTQYF	TGTGCCAGCAGCTTTATTGCCGCAGGCCATCCCACAGATACGCAGTATTTT
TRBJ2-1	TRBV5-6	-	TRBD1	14	CASRGDRADNEQFF	TGTGCCAGCAGGGGGGACAGGGCTGACAATGAGCAGTTCTTC
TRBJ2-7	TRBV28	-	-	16	CASSLGGRLYPYEQYF	TGTGCCAGCAGTTTGGGGGGACGGTTGTACCCCTACGAGCAGTACTTC
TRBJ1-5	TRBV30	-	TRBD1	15	CAWSGDRVSGQPQHF	TGTGCCTGGAGTGGGGACAGGGTTAGTGGTCAGCCCCAGCATTTT
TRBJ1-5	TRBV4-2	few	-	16	CASSQAAGGGNQPQHF	TGTGCCAGCAGCCAAGCAGCGGGGGGAGGCAATCAGCCCCAGCATTTT
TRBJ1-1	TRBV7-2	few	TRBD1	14	CASTLQDRVPEAFF	TGTGCCAGCACCCTTCAGGACAGGGTTCCTGAAGCTTTCTTT
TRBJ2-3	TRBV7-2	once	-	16	CASSSFEGEGTDTQYF	TGTGCCAGCAGCTCCTTTGAGGGAGAGGGCACAGATACGCAGTATTTT
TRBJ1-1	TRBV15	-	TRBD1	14	CATSALQGSTEAFF	TGTGCCACCAGCGCCTTACAGGGGTCAACTGAAGCTTTCTTT
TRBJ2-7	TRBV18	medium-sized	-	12	CASSPNGGEQYF	TGTGCCAGCTCACCAAATGGAGGCGAGCAGTACTTC
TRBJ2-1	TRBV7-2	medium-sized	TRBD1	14	CASSLQDRVNEQFF	TGTGCCAGCAGCTTACAGGACAGGGTCAATGAGCAGTTCTTC
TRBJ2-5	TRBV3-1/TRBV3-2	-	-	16	CASSPRVWGQRETQYF	TGTGCCAGCAGCCCCCGGGTGTGGGGGCAACGAGAGACCCAGTACTTC
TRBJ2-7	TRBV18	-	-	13	CASSPRRLFTGSF	TGTGCCAGCTCACCGCGCAGGCTATTTACGGGATCCTTC
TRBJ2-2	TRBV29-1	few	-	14	CSVGYGENTGELFF	TGCAGCGTAGGGTACGGGGAGAACACCGGGGAGCTGTTTTTT
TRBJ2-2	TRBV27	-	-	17	CASSRTLADTNTGELFF	TGTGCCAGCAGTCGGACATTGGCCGATACGAACACCGGGGAGCTGTTTTTT
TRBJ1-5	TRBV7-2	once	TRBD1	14	CASSPGQANQPQHF	TGTGCCAGCAGCCCCGGACAGGCGAATCAGCCCCAGCATTTT
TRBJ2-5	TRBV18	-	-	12	CASSPRRETQYF	TGTGCCAGCTCACCGCGTCGGGAGACCCAGTACTTC
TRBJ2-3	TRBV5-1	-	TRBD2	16	CASSGGTSGSTDTQYF	TGCGCCAGCAGCGGGGGGACTAGCGGGAGCACAGATACGCAGTATTTT
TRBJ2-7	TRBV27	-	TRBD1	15	CASSYSGTGLGEQYF	TGTGCCAGCAGTTATTCCGGGACAGGGTTGGGAGAGCAGTACTTC
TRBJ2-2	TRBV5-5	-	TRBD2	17	CASSLTSGGTLYGELFF	TGTGCCAGCAGCCTGACTAGCGGGGGAACGTTGTACGGGGAGCTGTTTTTT